This TCR beta chain derives from a study of T cell changes during pregnancy in multiple sclerosis. The CDR3 is made up of 12 amino acids. Between the trimmed V and J ends, which lost 6 bases and 7 bases, there was a span of 10 bases. Germline assignment: CDR1 MGHDK and CDR2 SYGVNS. This table comes from immunoSEQ multiplex PCR, and its TCRdb copy is limited to in-frame clones, with some not included. The sample shows tens of thousands of clones, about 88% of them seen only once. The V gene is TRBV25-1, the J gene TRBJ1-3; no clear D gene. This specimen was CD4+ T cells from peripheral blood mononuclear cells, taken in the second trimester of pregnancy. This clonotype originated in a female donor with multiple sclerosis, enrolled in a pregnancy study. CDR3 residues: CASRETGNTIYF. As DNA, the CDR3 is TGTGCCAGCAGAGAAACGGGGAACACCATATATTTT.